This is a list of T cell receptor beta chains from one sample in a study of technical replicates of blood from a handful of donors. Sequencing was performed with immunoSEQ multiplex PCR; in TCRdb, only in-frame clones are kept and a portion is missing. Here the sample spans about 13,000 clones, about 86% being singletons. Sequencing was carried out using PBMCs. The source of these receptors is a human donor in good health. Both conserved end residues are part of each CDR3. A D gene is named only where the DNA matches it firmly. For some rows the clone size is stated as once, few or many, or as a class when expanded; others skip it.

once	TRBD2	TRBV6-1	TRBJ2-3	TGTGCCAGCAGTGAAACTAGCGGAGCCGGCACAGATACGCAGTATTTT	CASSETSGAGTDTQYF
.	.	TRBV5-1	TRBJ2-1	TGCGCCAGCAGCCCCGCCGGCAATGAGCAGTTCTTC	CASSPAGNEQFF
.	.	TRBV27	TRBJ2-1	TGTGCCAGCAGTTTATCGTCAGGGTCCAATACCTACAATGAGCAGTTCTTC	CASSLSSGSNTYNEQFF
once	TRBD1	TRBV19	TRBJ1-2	TGTGCCAGTAGTTCGTCCAGAGCCGGGACAGACTTCTATGGCTACACCTTC	CASSSSRAGTDFYGYTF
.	.	TRBV11-3	TRBJ2-7	TGTGCCAGCAGTTTGACTGACGGGAACTCCTACGAGCAGTACTTC	CASSLTDGNSYEQYF
.	.	TRBV28	TRBJ2-5	TGTGCCAGCTACAGCGGGGAGACCCAGTACTTC	CASYSGETQYF
.	.	TRBV28	TRBJ1-2	TGTGCCAGCAGTTCCCCGCCAGGGAATGGTGGCTACACCTTC	CASSSPPGNGGYTF
few	.	TRBV7-6	TRBJ2-2	TGTGCCAGCAGCAAGACAGCCGCGAACACCGGGGAGCTGTTTTTT	CASSKTAANTGELFF
.	.	TRBV21-1	TRBJ2-7	TGTGCCAGCAGCCCCCGGGAGGGCCCATACTACGAGCAGTACTTC	CASSPREGPYYEQYF
.	TRBD2	TRBV7-2	TRBJ2-4	TGTGCCAGCAGCCACGATGTAGCGGGGAACATTCAGTACTTC	CASSHDVAGNIQYF
few	TRBD2	TRBV4-1	TRBJ2-4	TGCGCCAGCAGCCAAGAATCCCTAGCGGGAGAGCGGGGGGTTCAGTACTTC	CASSQESLAGERGVQYF
.	.	TRBV30	TRBJ1-3	TGTGCCTGGAGTAAGGCGGGGGGCGGTGGAAACACCATATATTTT	CAWSKAGGGGNTIYF
once	TRBD1	TRBV6-5	TRBJ2-7	TGTGCCAGCAGTTCCCCGGGACAGAAGTACGAGCAGTACTTC	CASSSPGQKYEQYF
.	TRBD1	TRBV11-1	TRBJ2-7	TGCTCCTCATCAACAGGGGATTTATCCTACGAGCAGTACTTC	CSSSTGDLSYEQYF
.	.	TRBV20-1	TRBJ2-1	TGCAGTGCTATTTTAAACAATGAGCAGTTCTTC	CSAILNNEQFF
.	TRBD1	TRBV2	TRBJ1-1	TGTGCCAGCAGTGAGTTCGGGACAGGGGTTTGGGGCACTGAAGCTTTCTTT	CASSEFGTGVWGTEAFF
.	.	TRBV4-1	TRBJ1-2	TGCGCCAGCAGCCAAGAGTCAGGAAACTATGGCTACACCTTC	CASSQESGNYGYTF
.	TRBD2	TRBV10-1	TRBJ2-5	TGCGCCAGCAGTGAAGGCGGGGGTGGAAAGACCCAGTACTTC	CASSEGGGGKTQYF
.	.	TRBV30	TRBJ2-7	TGTGCCTGGAGCCGGGAGTACGAGCAGTACTTC	CAWSREYEQYF
.	.	TRBV6-5	TRBJ2-6	TGTGCCAGCAGTATCAGGGACACCGGGGCCAACGTCCTGACTTTC	CASSIRDTGANVLTF
.	.	TRBV19	TRBJ2-1	TGTGCCAGTAGTATAGATCGCTTGGGCGTAGGGGGTTACAATGAGCAGTTCTTC	CASSIDRLGVGGYNEQFF
.	.	TRBV28	TRBJ1-2	TGTGCCAGCAGTTTAGTCGGGTTTGGCTATGGCTACACCTTC	CASSLVGFGYGYTF
.	.	TRBV28	TRBJ1-5	TGTGCCAGCAGTTTCCTAGGTAGCAATCAGCCCCAGCATTTT	CASSFLGSNQPQHF
few	.	TRBV19	TRBJ1-1	TGTGCCACCACCGGGACGGGGGTTACGAACACTGAAGCTTTCTTT	CATTGTGVTNTEAFF
.	TRBD2	TRBV19	TRBJ2-1	TGTGCCAGTAGTATTTCGATAGGTTGGGGGAGGGCCGTCCTTTACAATGAGCAGTTCTTC	CASSISIGWGRAVLYNEQFF
.	TRBD1	TRBV6-5	TRBJ1-5	TGTGCCAGCAGTTACTCGGGGACAGATCAGCCCCAGCATTTT	CASSYSGTDQPQHF
.	TRBD1	TRBV19	TRBJ2-6	TGTGCCAGTAGTAACGACAGGGGCGACCAACACTCTGGGGCCAACGTCCTGACTTTC	CASSNDRGDQHSGANVLTF
.	TRBD1	TRBV7-8	TRBJ1-2	TGTGCCAGCAGCTCACAGGGGGCGGGCTATGGCTACACCTTC	CASSSQGAGYGYTF
.	.	TRBV6-1	TRBJ2-1	TGTGCCAGCAGTGAAGATTCCAGTCAGTGGTGGTCCTACAATGAGCAGTTCTTC	CASSEDSSQWWSYNEQFF
.	TRBD1	TRBV10-3	TRBJ1-2	TGTGCCACGGGGACAGGTGAGATCGGAGGCTACACCTTC	CATGTGEIGGYTF
once	.	TRBV19	TRBJ1-4	TGTGCCAGTAGTATCCGGGTCGCGGGGGAAAAACTGTTTTTT	CASSIRVAGEKLFF
once	.	TRBV6-1	TRBJ2-2	TGTGCCAGCAGTGGACTCTCGAACACCGGGGAGCTGTTTTTT	CASSGLSNTGELFF